Listed here are 17 T cell receptor beta chains from one sample, sequenced in a study of beta chain features in type 1 diabetes (dated by TCRdb to 2017 to 2018). The library relied on the immunoSEQ multiplex PCR assay. The entire isolated RNA was reverse transcribed using the High Capacity cDNA Reverse Transcription Kit, and thus expressed TCRB transcripts were sequenced. TCRdb took this table from immuneACCESS and kept in-frame rearrangements with V and J called. Such tables lack part of the clones; where checked against another copy, unresolved V genes explain under half of the gap, and the rest is unexplained. For this sample there are about half a million clones; 11% appear just once. About 0.042% of the sample is in the top ten clones. Sequenced input: naive CD4+ T cells from blood. The cell subset or site label corresponds to: true naive CD4+ T cells. The receptors stem from a woman aged 18-35 years in good health.

The chain couples TRBV27 to TRBJ2-7; possible D gene TRBD2, 5 bases. Deletions cut 3 bases from V and 9 bases from J, with 21 bases between. The CDR3 runs 15 residues. The germline gives CDR1 MNHEY, CDR2 SMNVEV (reference sequence). The CDR3 protein is CASSLRADTKFRQYV. Written as DNA, the CDR3 is TGTGCCAGCAGTTTGCGGGCAGACACGAAGTTTCGGCAGTACGTC.

The rearrangement links TRBV6-6 to TRBJ1-2; tentative D call: TRBD1 (6 bases). Germline lookup yields CDR1 MNHNY and CDR2 SVGAGI (reference sequence). V dropped 0 bases and J dropped 3 bases, with 8 bases sitting between them. The CDR3 loop spans 14 amino acids. CDR3 loop: CASSYSPGDYGYTF. The CDR3 DNA is TGTGCCAGCAGTTACTCTCCAGGGGACTATGGCTACACCTTC.

There are a few counts of this clone. The chain joins TRBV4-3 to TRBJ2-7, with TRBD1 identical over 10 bases. J was trimmed by 0 bases and V by 1 base; bases with no gene match: 12. This CDR3 region has 19 residues. CDR1 and CDR2 from the germline V gene are LGHNA and YSLEER. The CDR3 DNA follows: TGCGCCAGCAGCCAAGGATGGAGGGACAGGGGATTGAGCTCCTACGAGCAGTACTTC. It translates to CASSQGWRDRGLSSYEQYF.

A word on this clone: Other DNA variants within this sample encode the same CDR3. The chain carries TRBV5-1 and TRBJ2-3, with unresolved D. This CDR3 spans 12 amino acids. V lost 4 bases, J lost 0 bases, and 3 bases lay in between. Germline V gene sequence: CDR1 SGHRS, CDR2 YFSETQ. In nucleotides, the CDR3 is TGCGCCAGCAGCCCAAGCACAGATACGCAGTATTTT. Translated: CASSPSTDTQYF.

This clone was found a few times. The chain employs TRBV7-9 and TRBJ2-7, with D possibly being TRBD2 (5 bases). Between the trimmed V and J ends, which lost 1 base and 5 bases, there was a span of 12 bases. Per germline, CDR1 SEHNR and CDR2 FQNEAQ (reference sequence). CDR3 length: 14 residues. CDR3 DNA: TGTGCCAGCAGCTTAGGGACCGGGGTGCACGAGCAGTACTTC. Protein: CASSLGTGVHEQYF.

The chain uses TRBV5-1 and TRBJ1-5; D is possibly TRBD1 (5 bases). V shed 4 bases and J shed 3 bases, with 8 bases lying between them. Germline V lookup: CDR1 SGHRS, CDR2 YFSETQ. The CDR3 spans 13 residues. CDR3 amino acids: CASSRDHNQPQHF. The CDR3, as DNA: TGCGCCAGCAGCCGGGACCACAATCAGCCCCAGCATTTT.

V and J are TRBV7-2 and TRBJ1-2, with 7 positions matching TRBD1. The CDR3 has 12 residues. The V segment lost 4 bases and the J segment 8 bases; nucleotides outside the gene matches: 4. Per the germline V gene, CDR1 is SGHTA and CDR2 is FQGNSA. Written as DNA, the CDR3 is TGTGCCAGCAGCTATACGACAGGGGGCTACACCTTC. Translating it yields CASSYTTGGYTF.

In this sample, this clone turned up a few times. The chain uses TRBV7-9 and TRBJ2-7, with D possibly matching TRBD2 (5 bases). V was clipped by 3 bases and J by 3 bases, with 12 bases between them. Per germline, CDR1 SEHNR and CDR2 FQNEAQ (reference sequence). The CDR3 has 14 amino acids. The CDR3 coding sequence is TGTGCCAGCAGCTTTGGTTCCGGGAACTACGAGCAGTACTTC. It translates to CASSFGSGNYEQYF.

This chain links TRBV7-2 with TRBJ2-3; D gene ambiguous. V gave up 4 bases and J gave up 2 bases, with 10 bases separating them. The CDR3 has 14 amino acids. The V gene's germline CDR1 is SGHTA and CDR2 FQGNSA. CDR3: CASSSSRVTDTQYF. CDR3 nucleotide sequence: TGTGCCAGCAGCTCGAGTAGGGTCACAGATACGCAGTATTTT. Together with reference TRBV7-2 and TRBJ2-3, the CDR3 gives the full variable domain: GAGVSQSPSNKVTEKGKDVELRCDPISGHTALYWYRQSLGQGLEFLIYFQGNSAPDKSGLPSDRFSAERTGGSVSTLTIQRTQQEDSAVYLCASSSSRVTDTQYFGPGTRLTVL.

V and J are TRBV7-6 and TRBJ2-5; maybe TRBD1 (5 bases). The CDR3 covers 13 residues. The germline CDR1 and CDR2 sequences are SGHVS and FNYEAQ. Between the trimmed V and J ends, which lost 1 base and 4 bases, there was a span of 7 bases. The CDR3 protein is CASSLGRGETQYF. Written as DNA, the CDR3 is TGTGCCAGCAGCTTAGGAAGGGGAGAGACCCAGTACTTC.

This clone was detected once. The V gene is TRBV5-1, the J gene TRBJ2-5; no clear D. This CDR3 has 14 amino acids. Germline V gene data show CDR1 as SGHRS and CDR2 as YFSETQ. Trimming left V 6 bases short and J 4 bases short, with 16 bases between. CDR3 sequence reads: CASTRVYRGETQYF. As DNA, the CDR3 is TGCGCCAGCACACGGGTTTATCGAGGAGAGACCCAGTACTTC.

This chain links TRBV7-2 with TRBJ2-6; D remains ambiguous. Germline CDR1 SGHTA, CDR2 FQGNSA. The CDR3 is 15 amino acids. V dropped 6 bases and J dropped 2 bases, with 11 bases sitting between them. CDR3: CASRIPQAGANVLTF. For the CDR3, the DNA is TGTGCCAGCAGGATCCCCCAGGCTGGGGCCAACGTCCTGACTTTC.

This clone was seen a few times. This chain links TRBV9 with TRBJ2-5; 11 nucleotides match TRBD2. This CDR3 is built from 16 residues. The germline gives CDR1 SGDLS, CDR2 YYNGEE. Trimming at V came to 0 bases and at J to 3 bases, leaving 4 bases not matched to a gene. The CDR3 nucleotides read TGTGCCAGCAGCGTAGGACTAGCGGGGCCCGAAGAGACCCAGTACTTC. Amino acid sequence: CASSVGLAGPEETQYF. Looking up the rest from reference TRBV9 and TRBJ2-5 gives the full variable domain: DSGVTQTPKHLITATGQRVTLRCSPRSGDLSVYWYQQSLDQGLQFLIQYYNGEERAKGNILERFSAQQFPDLHSELNLSSLELGDSALYFCASSVGLAGPEETQYFGPGTRLLVL.

This chain links TRBV21-1 with TRBJ2-7. TRBV21-1 is a recognized pseudogene. CDR3 length equals 15 residues. CDR3 loop: CASSLGFTNLDEQYF. CDR3 sequence (DNA): TGTGCCAGCAGCTTAGGCTTTACAAACTTGGACGAGCAGTACTTC.

This clone was counted a few times. The rearrangement uses TRBV9 and TRBJ2-3; a weak D match, TRBD1 (6 bases). CDR3 length equals 15 residues. Trimming took off 1 base at V and 1 base at J, with 10 bases between the two ends. Germline V lookup: CDR1 SGDLS, CDR2 YYNGEE. The CDR3 coding sequence is TGTGCCAGCAGCGTAACCAGACAGGGCACAGATACGCAGTATTTT. It codes for CASSVTRQGTDTQYF.

This clone was detected only a few times. V usage is TRBV9 and J usage is TRBJ2-7, with 8 bases identical to TRBD2. This CDR3 region has 14 residues. J lost 2 bases, V lost 3 bases, and 4 bases had no gene match. The germline gives CDR1 SGDLS, CDR2 YYNGEE. The CDR3 region is CASSAGTSPYEQYF. The CDR3 DNA reads as TGTGCCAGCAGCGCCGGGACTAGTCCCTACGAGCAGTACTTC.

This clone was found a few times. The CDR3 loop is CATSSLGQHGYTF. The CDR3 bases are TGTGCCACCAGCAGCCTAGGGCAGCATGGCTACACCTTC. The chain recombines TRBV15 with TRBJ1-2, with D unresolved. This CDR3 has 13 residues. Trimming stripped 3 bases from V and 6 bases from J, with 11 bases between. Germline V gene sequence: CDR1 LNHNV, CDR2 YYDKDF (reference sequence).